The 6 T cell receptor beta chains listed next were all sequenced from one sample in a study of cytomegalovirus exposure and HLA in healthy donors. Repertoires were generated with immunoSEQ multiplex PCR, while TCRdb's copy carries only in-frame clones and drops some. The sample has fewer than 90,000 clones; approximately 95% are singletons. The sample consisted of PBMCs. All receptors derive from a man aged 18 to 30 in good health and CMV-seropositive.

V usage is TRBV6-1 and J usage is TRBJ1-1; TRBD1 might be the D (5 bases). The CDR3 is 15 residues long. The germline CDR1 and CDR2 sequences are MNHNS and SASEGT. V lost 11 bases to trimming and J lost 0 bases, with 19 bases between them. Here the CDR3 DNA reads TGTGCCGTCGCGATGAGGGGAGGATTGAACACTGAAGCTTTCTTT. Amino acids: CAVAMRGGLNTEAFF.

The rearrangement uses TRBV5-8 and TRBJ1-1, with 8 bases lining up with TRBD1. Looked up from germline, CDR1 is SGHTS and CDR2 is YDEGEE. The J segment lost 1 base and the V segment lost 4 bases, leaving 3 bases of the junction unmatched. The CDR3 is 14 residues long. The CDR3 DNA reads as TGTGCCAGCAGCACTGGACAGGGGAACACTGAAGCTTTCTTT. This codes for CASSTGQGNTEAFF.

CDR3 nucleotides: TGTGCCAGCAGTTCCCAGAACCCGGGGGATACGCAGTATTTT. This sequence encodes CASSSQNPGDTQYF. This rearrangement joins TRBV5-4 to TRBJ2-3, with a possible D match to TRBD2 (5 bases). The V end was cut by 5 bases, the J end by 6 bases, with 16 bases between. The CDR3 totals 14 residues. Germline CDR1 and CDR2: SGHNT and YYREEE (reference sequence).

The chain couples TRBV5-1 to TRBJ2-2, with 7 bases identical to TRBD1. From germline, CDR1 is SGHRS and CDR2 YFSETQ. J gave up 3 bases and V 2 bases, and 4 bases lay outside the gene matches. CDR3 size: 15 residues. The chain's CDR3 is CASSFGDSYTGELFF. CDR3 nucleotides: TGCGCCAGCAGCTTTGGGGACAGCTACACCGGGGAGCTGTTTTTT. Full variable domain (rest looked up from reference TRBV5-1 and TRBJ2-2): KAGVTQTPRYLIKTRGQQVTLSCSPISGHRSVSWYQQTPGQGLQFLFEYFSETQRNKGNFPGRFSGRQFSNSRSEMNVSTLELGDSALYLCASSFGDSYTGELFFGEGSRLTVL.

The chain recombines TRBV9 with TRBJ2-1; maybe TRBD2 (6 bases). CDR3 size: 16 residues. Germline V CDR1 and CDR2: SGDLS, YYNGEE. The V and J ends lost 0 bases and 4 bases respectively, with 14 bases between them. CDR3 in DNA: TGTGCCAGCAGCGTAGTATGGAGGGTAGGTTACAATGAGCAGTTCTTC. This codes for CASSVVWRVGYNEQFF.

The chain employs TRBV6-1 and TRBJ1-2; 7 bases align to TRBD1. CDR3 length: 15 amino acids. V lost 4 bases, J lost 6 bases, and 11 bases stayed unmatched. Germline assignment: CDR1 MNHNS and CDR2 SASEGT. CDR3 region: CASSGGWTGTDGYTF. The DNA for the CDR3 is TGTGCCAGCAGTGGGGGATGGACAGGTACGGATGGCTACACCTTC.